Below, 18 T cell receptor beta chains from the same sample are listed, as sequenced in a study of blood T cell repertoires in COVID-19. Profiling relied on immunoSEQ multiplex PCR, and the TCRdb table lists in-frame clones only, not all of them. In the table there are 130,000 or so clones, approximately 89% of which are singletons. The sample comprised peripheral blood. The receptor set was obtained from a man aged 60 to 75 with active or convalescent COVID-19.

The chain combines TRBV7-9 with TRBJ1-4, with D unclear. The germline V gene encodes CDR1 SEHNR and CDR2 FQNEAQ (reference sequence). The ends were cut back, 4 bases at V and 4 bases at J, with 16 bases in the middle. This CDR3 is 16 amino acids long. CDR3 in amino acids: CASSSTSGGYNEKLFF. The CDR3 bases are TGTGCCAGCAGCTCCACTTCGGGCGGGTATAATGAAAAACTGTTTTTT.

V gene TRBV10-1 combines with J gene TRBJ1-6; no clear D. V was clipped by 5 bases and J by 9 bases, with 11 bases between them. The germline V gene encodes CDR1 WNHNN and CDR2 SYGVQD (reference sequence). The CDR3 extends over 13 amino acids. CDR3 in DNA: TGCGCCAGCAGTCGGGATCTTGGTTCACCCCTCCACTTT. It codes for CASSRDLGSPLHF.

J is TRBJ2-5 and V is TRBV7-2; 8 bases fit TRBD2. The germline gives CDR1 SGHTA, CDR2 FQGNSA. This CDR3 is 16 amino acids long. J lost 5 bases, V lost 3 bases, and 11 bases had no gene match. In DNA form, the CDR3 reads TGTGCCAGCAGCTTTCCCGGGAGGGGGACTGGGGAGACCCAGTACTTC. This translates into CASSFPGRGTGETQYF. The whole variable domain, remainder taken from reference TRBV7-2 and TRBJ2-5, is GAGVSQSPSNKVTEKGKDVELRCDPISGHTALYWYRQSLGQGLEFLIYFQGNSAPDKSGLPSDRFSAERTGGSVSTLTIQRTQQEDSAVYLCASSFPGRGTGETQYFGPGTRLLVL.

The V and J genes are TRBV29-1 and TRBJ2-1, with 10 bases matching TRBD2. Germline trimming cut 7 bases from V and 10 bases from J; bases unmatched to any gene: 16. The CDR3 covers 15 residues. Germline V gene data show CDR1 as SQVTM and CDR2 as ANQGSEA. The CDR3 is CSAVKVAGGSGEQFF. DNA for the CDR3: TGCAGCGCCGTAAAGGTAGCGGGAGGATCGGGCGAGCAGTTCTTC.

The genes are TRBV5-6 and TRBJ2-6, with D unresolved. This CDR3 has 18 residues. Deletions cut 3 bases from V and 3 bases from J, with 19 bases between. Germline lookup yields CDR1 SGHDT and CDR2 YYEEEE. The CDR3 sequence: CASSSGPGPRNGANVLTF. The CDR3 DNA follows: TGTGCCAGCAGCTCGGGTCCGGGTCCTAGGAATGGGGCCAACGTCCTGACTTTC.

The CDR3 is CASSRAGVNEQYF. The CDR3 nucleotides read TGTGCCAGCAGCAGGGCGGGAGTGAACGAGCAGTACTTC. The V gene is TRBV6-2 or TRBV6-3, the J gene TRBJ2-7, with 7 bases aligning to TRBD2. Germline CDR1 reads MNHEY; CDR2 reads SVGEGT. Germline trimming cut 6 bases from V and 5 bases from J; bases unmatched to any gene: 7. This CDR3 has 13 residues.

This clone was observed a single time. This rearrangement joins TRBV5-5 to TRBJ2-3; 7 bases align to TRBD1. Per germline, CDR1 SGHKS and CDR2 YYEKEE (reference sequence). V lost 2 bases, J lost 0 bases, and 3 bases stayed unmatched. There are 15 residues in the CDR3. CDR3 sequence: CASSLLGQSTDTQYF. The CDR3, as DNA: TGTGCCAGCAGCTTACTGGGACAGAGCACAGATACGCAGTATTTT.

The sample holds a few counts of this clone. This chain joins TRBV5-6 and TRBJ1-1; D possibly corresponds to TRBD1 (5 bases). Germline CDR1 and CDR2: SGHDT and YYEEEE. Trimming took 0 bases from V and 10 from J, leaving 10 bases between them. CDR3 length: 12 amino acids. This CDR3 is CASSLVQGGAFF. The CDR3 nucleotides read TGTGCCAGCAGCTTGGTTCAGGGTGGAGCTTTCTTT.

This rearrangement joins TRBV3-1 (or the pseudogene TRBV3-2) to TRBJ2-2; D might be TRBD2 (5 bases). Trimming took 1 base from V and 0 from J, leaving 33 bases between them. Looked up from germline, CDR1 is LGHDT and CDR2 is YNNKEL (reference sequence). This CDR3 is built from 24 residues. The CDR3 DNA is TGTGCCAGCAGCCAAGGGGTGTCGGGAACCCCTTCCGAACCCCCTCCCGCGAACACCGGGGAGCTGTTTTTT. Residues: CASSQGVSGTPSEPPPANTGELFF.

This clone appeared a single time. CDR3 sequence reads: CASRPGQGTTEAFF. DNA for the CDR3: TGTGCCAGCAGACCGGGACAGGGGACCACTGAAGCTTTCTTT. The V call is TRBV28, the J call TRBJ1-1; TRBD1 matches at 10 bases. Trimming removed 6 bases from V and 4 bases from J; junction bases left unmatched: 5. This CDR3 spans 14 amino acids. Germline CDR1 MDHEN, CDR2 SYDVKM.

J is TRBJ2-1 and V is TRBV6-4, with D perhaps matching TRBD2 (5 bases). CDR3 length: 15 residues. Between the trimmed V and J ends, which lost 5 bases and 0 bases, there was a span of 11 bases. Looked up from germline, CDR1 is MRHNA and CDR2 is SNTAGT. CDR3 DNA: TGTGCCAGCAGTCCGGATGGGAGCTCCTACAATGAGCAGTTCTTC. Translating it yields CASSPDGSSYNEQFF.

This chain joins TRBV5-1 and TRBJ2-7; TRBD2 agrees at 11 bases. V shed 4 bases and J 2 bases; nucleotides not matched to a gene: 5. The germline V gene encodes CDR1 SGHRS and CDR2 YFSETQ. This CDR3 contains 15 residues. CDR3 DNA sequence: TGCGCCAGCAGCAATATAGCGGGAGGGCCCTACGAGCAGTACTTC. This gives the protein CASSNIAGGPYEQYF.

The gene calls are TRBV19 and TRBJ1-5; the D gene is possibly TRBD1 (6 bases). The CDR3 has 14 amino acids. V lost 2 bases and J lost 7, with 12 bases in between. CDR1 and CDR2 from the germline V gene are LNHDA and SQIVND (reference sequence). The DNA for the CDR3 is TGTGCCAGTAGTATAACAGGGCTTAGACAGCCCCAGCATTTT. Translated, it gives CASSITGLRQPQHF.

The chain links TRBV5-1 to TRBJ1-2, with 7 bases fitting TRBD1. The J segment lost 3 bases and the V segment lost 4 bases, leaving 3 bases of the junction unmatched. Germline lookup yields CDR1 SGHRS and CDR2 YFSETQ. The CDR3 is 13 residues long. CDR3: CASSPDRHYGYTF. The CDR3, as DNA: TGCGCCAGCAGCCCGGACAGGCACTATGGCTACACCTTC. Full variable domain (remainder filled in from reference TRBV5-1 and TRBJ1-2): KAGVTQTPRYLIKTRGQQVTLSCSPISGHRSVSWYQQTPGQGLQFLFEYFSETQRNKGNFPGRFSGRQFSNSRSEMNVSTLELGDSALYLCASSPDRHYGYTFGSGTRLTVV.

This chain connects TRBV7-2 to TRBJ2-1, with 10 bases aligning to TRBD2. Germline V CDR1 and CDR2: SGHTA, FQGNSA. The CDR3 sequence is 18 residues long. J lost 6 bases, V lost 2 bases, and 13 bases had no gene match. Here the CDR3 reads CASSLRGLAELGVNEQFF. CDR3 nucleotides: TGTGCCAGCAGCTTACGAGGACTAGCGGAGTTAGGGGTCAATGAGCAGTTCTTC.

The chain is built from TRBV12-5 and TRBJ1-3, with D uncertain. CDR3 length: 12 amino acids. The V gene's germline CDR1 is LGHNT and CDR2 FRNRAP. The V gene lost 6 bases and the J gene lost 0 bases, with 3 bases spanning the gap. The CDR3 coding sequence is TGTGCTAGTGGCCTCTCTGGAAACACCATATATTTT. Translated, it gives CASGLSGNTIYF.

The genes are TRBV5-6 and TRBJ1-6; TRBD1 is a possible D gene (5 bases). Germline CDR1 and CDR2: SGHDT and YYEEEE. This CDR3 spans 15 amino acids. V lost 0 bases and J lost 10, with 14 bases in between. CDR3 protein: CASSLEGRPGSPLHF. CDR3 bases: TGTGCCAGCAGCTTGGAGGGGCGGCCTGGGTCACCCCTCCACTTT.

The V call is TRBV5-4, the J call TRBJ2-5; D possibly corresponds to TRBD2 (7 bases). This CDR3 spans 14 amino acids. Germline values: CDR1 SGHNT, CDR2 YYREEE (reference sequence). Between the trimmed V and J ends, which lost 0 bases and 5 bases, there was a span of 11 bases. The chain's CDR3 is CASSLGRGGETQYF. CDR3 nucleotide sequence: TGTGCCAGCAGCTTGGGCAGGGGAGGGGAGACCCAGTACTTC.